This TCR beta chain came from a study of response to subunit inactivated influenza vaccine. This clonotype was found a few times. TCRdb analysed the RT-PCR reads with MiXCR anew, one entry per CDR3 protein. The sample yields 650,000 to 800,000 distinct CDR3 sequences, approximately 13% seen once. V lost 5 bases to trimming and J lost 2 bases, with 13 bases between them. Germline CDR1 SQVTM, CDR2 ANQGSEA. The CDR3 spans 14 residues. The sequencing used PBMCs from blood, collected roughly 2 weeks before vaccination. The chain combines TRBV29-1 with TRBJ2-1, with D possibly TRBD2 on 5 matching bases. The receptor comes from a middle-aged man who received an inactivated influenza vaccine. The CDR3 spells CSVLLETTYNEQFF. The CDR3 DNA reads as TGCAGCGTTCTCTTAGAGACTACCTACAATGAGCAGTTCTTC.